This T cell receptor (beta chain) was sequenced in a study of T cells in Graves' hyperthyroidism and ophthalmopathy. Whole-study results and caveats: Using 13 V-J features, a model discriminated ophthalmopathy from stable hyperthyroidism. Most expanded thyroid clonotypes above 0.001 also appeared in blood.

From germline, CDR1 is SGHRS and CDR2 YFSETQ. The CDR3 covers 14 residues. V was trimmed by 4 bases and J by 5 bases, leaving 16 bases between them. The CDR3 regions of TCR beta were amplified from RNA transcripts. HTBI primers drove first-round RT-PCR of the TCR CDR3. TCRdb ran MiXCR on the multiplex PCR reads and lists one entry per CDR3 protein. The sample records 610,000 or so distinct CDR3 sequences, 40% to 55% being singletons. Hyperthyroidism, newly diagnosed and lasting under 2 months, affected patients aged 18 to 65. This clonotype was seen many times. The antigen is not known. The TCR comes from a woman aged 18-29 years with Graves' hyperthyroidism. The specimen was peripheral blood or thyroid tissue (not recorded which). The rearrangement uses TRBV5-1 and TRBJ2-7, with unresolved D. The CDR3 loop reads CASSPVGSSHEQYF. The CDR3 coding sequence is TGCGCCAGCAGCCCGGTCGGATCTTCCCACGAGCAGTACTTC.